Shown below are 27 T cell receptor beta chains from a single sample sequenced in a study of regulatory T cells in long-lasting Graves disease. Arm-PCR of CDR3 regions and iRepertoire HTBI primers were the basis on which TCR beta libraries were built. TCRdb reprocessed the multiplex PCR reads with MiXCR, giving one entry per CDR3 protein. The table lists around 400,000 distinct CDR3 sequences, 10% to 15% of them singletons, with about 20% in the top ten. Regarding time point: newly diagnosed GD, antithyroid drugs for less than 3 months. Extracted PBMC RNA gave rise to the TCR library. The sample was also linked to a second study, of T cells in Graves' hyperthyroidism and ophthalmopathy.

This specimen was peripheral blood mononuclear cells (PBMCs), taken at new diagnosis, from a patient treated with antithyroid drugs. These receptors were collected from a woman aged 18-35 years with Graves disease.

This clonotype was found a few times. This chain joins TRBV7-9 and TRBJ2-1, with a weak D call TRBD1 (6 bases). CDR3 size: 17 residues. Germline V CDR1 and CDR2: SEHNR, FQNEAQ (reference sequence). Trimming took off 2 bases at V and 8 bases at J, with 22 bases between the two ends. The CDR3: CASSLIGAGRGKDEQFF. The CDR3 nucleotides are TGTGCCAGCAGCTTAATTGGTGCAGGCAGGGGTAAGGATGAGCAGTTCTTC.

Ten or more counts support this clonotype. The rearrangement links TRBV24-1 to TRBJ1-2, with D possibly being TRBD1 (6 bases). V shed 3 bases and J shed 7 bases, with 14 bases lying between them. Germline assignment: CDR1 KGHDR and CDR2 SFDVKD. The CDR3 runs to 14 residues. The CDR3 here is CATSDTGRIGGYTF. For the CDR3, the DNA is TGTGCCACCAGTGATACAGGGAGGATCGGTGGCTACACCTTC.

This clonotype was detected ten times or more. The chain is built from TRBV9 and TRBJ2-1; 7 bases fit TRBD2. V gave up 0 bases and J gave up 3 bases; unmatched junction bases: 9. Germline CDR1 reads SGDLS; CDR2 reads YYNGEE. The CDR3 contains 17 residues. The CDR3 loop reads CASSVAVGGSNYNEQFF. The CDR3 DNA reads TGTGCCAGCAGCGTAGCCGTCGGGGGGTCCAACTACAATGAGCAGTTCTTC.

The chain couples TRBV25-1 to TRBJ2-1; TRBD1 is a possible D gene (6 bases). This CDR3 region has 15 residues. V was cut by 1 base and J by 10 bases, with 17 bases left in between. The V gene's germline CDR1 is MGHDK and CDR2 SYGVNS. The chain's CDR3 is CASSESGVGSLEQFF. CDR3 bases: TGTGCCAGCAGTGAATCAGGGGTCGGATCTCTGGAGCAGTTCTTC.

There are many counts of this clonotype. This chain uses TRBV20-1 with TRBJ2-1; TRBD2 agrees at 15 bases. The V gene's germline CDR1 is DFQATT and CDR2 SNEGSKA (reference sequence). The CDR3 contains 18 residues. The V gene end was trimmed by 4 bases and the J gene end by 0 bases; junction bases not matched to a gene: 7. The CDR3 bases are TGCAGTGCTACGGGACTAGCGGGAGGACAGAGCTCCTACAATGAGCAGTTCTTC. Its protein is CSATGLAGGQSSYNEQFF.

Ten or more counts support this clonotype. This CDR3 reads CASSLERGRNQPQHF. CDR3 nucleotide sequence: TGTGCCAGCAGTTTAGAGAGAGGTCGCAATCAGCCCCAGCATTTT. The rearrangement joins TRBV28 to TRBJ1-5; no clear D. Germline loops: CDR1 MDHEN, CDR2 SYDVKM. The ends were cut back, 2 bases at V and 2 bases at J, with 10 bases in the middle. This CDR3 has 15 amino acids.

The V call is TRBV7-6, the J call TRBJ2-2, with 12 nucleotides matching TRBD2. Losses at the gene ends were 4 bases for V and 0 bases for J; bases not matched to a gene: 12. CDR3 length: 20 amino acids. In germline, CDR1 is SGHVS, CDR2 FNYEAQ. CDR3 DNA sequence: TGTGCCAGCAGCTCGAAGACTAGCGGGGGACCCTTCGCGAACACCGGGGAGCTGTTTTTT. It specifies CASSSKTSGGPFANTGELFF.

This clonotype was seen a few times. The V gene is TRBV28, the J gene TRBJ2-2; 7 nucleotides align to TRBD2. This CDR3 comprises 16 residues. Unmatched junction bases numbered 5, after V lost 4 bases and J lost 0 bases. The V gene's germline CDR1 is MDHEN and CDR2 SYDVKM. DNA for the CDR3: TGTGCCAGCAGTTGGGGACTACTCGCGAACACCGGGGAGCTGTTTTTT. Translating gives CASSWGLLANTGELFF.

The gene calls are TRBV7-9 and TRBJ2-7; D not certain. Per germline, CDR1 SEHNR and CDR2 FQNEAQ (reference sequence). V was trimmed by 0 bases and J by 3 bases, leaving 15 bases between them. The CDR3 extends over 16 amino acids. The chain's CDR3 is CASSLASASPVYEQYF. CDR3 DNA sequence: TGTGCCAGCAGCTTAGCTTCGGCCAGCCCGGTCTACGAGCAGTACTTC.

A note on this clonotype: The conserved phenylalanine or tryptophan normally closing the CDR3 is absent here, so this likely arose from a read error. The V gene is TRBV5-1, the J gene TRBJ2-7; D might be TRBD2 (6 bases). Germline V gene lookup returns CDR1 SGHRS and CDR2 YFSETQ. This CDR3 is built from 13 residues. V lost 2 bases and J lost 6, with 12 bases in between. The CDR3 protein is CASSLYGAGEQYL. Written as DNA, the CDR3 is TGCGCCAGCAGCTTATACGGAGCGGGCGAGCAGTACCTC.

Turning to this clonotype: A much larger clone lies a single base off, so this may be a read error. The rearrangement uses TRBV7-3 and TRBJ2-1; TRBD2 agrees at 10 bases. The CDR3 runs to 14 residues. The germline gives CDR1 SGHTA, CDR2 FQGTGA. The trim removed 4 bases at V and 7 bases at J, leaving 4 bases unmatched. The CDR3 loop is CASSSLTSGNEQFF. CDR3 DNA: TGTGCCAGCAGCTCCCTGACTAGCGGGAATGAGCAGTTCTTC.

In this sample, this clonotype turned up many times. The chain combines TRBV27 with TRBJ2-3, with D maybe TRBD2 (5 bases). Germline values: CDR1 MNHEY, CDR2 SMNVEV (reference sequence). V lost 2 bases, J lost 2 bases, and 23 bases lay in between. This CDR3 is built from 19 residues. The chain's CDR3 is CASSLGEYGPESLTDTQYF. As DNA, the CDR3 is TGTGCCAGCAGTTTAGGGGAGTATGGTCCGGAGTCCCTCACAGATACGCAGTATTTT.

In its sample, this clonotype was seen many times. The gene calls are TRBV20-1 and TRBJ2-7; possibly TRBD1 for D (5 bases). Trimming stripped 4 bases from V and 2 bases from J, with 9 bases between. CDR1 and CDR2 (germline): DFQATT, SNEGSKA (reference sequence). This CDR3 comprises 12 residues. The CDR3 nucleotides read TGCAGTGCTATGGACACACCCTACGAGCAGTACTTC. Translated, it gives CSAMDTPYEQYF.

This clonotype occurred many times. This chain connects TRBV18 to TRBJ1-1; weak D call: TRBD1 (5 bases). The CDR3 extends over 16 amino acids. The V end was cut by 2 bases, the J end by 2 bases, with 15 bases between. Germline V gives CDR1 KGHSH, CDR2 LQKENI. The CDR3 nucleotides are TGTGCCAGCTCACCAGTTACCGGGACCTTTAACACTGAAGCTTTCTTT. Protein product: CASSPVTGTFNTEAFF.

Ten or more counts support this clonotype. This chain uses TRBV2 with TRBJ2-1, with 10 bases aligning to TRBD2. CDR1 and CDR2 from the germline V gene are SNHLY and FYNNEI. J gave up 13 bases and V 1 base, and 4 bases lay outside the gene matches. The CDR3 spans 13 residues. The CDR3 nucleotides are TGTGCCAGCAGTGAAGAGGCTAGCGGGAGACAGTTCTTC. Protein sequence: CASSEEASGRQFF.

This clonotype occurred many times. The CDR3 DNA sequence: TGCGCCAGCAGTACTAGCGGGAGGGTATACGAGCAGTACTTC. Amino acids: CASSTSGRVYEQYF. The chain carries TRBV10-2 and TRBJ2-7, with 13 positions matching TRBD2. CDR1 and CDR2 (germline): WSHSY, SAAADI. Trimming took 5 bases from V and 4 from J; bases not matched to a gene: 2. The CDR3 is made up of 14 amino acids.

This clonotype was seen many times. The V call is TRBV28, the J call TRBJ2-7; TRBD2 aligns across 10 bases. This CDR3 is 16 amino acids long. The ends lost 6 bases at V and 0 bases at J; junction bases unmatched: 8. Per the germline V gene, CDR1 is MDHEN and CDR2 is SYDVKM. The CDR3 DNA is TGTGCCAGCAGCTACCCGACTAGCGGGTACTCCTACGAGCAGTACTTC. This gives the protein CASSYPTSGYSYEQYF.

The chain is built from TRBV7-3 and TRBJ2-6, with TRBD1 as a possible D gene (6 bases). Germline V gives CDR1 SGHTA, CDR2 FQGTGA. V was trimmed by 2 bases and J by 1 base, leaving 18 bases between them. The CDR3 has 19 residues. CDR3 nucleotides: TGTGCCAGCAGCTTATACGGGACAAGTATTCAATCTGGGGCCAACGTCCTGACTTTC. Translation gives CASSLYGTSIQSGANVLTF. Supplemented by reference TRBV7-3 and TRBJ2-6, the full variable domain reads GAGVSQTPSNKVTEKGKYVELRCDPISGHTALYWYRQSLGQGPEFLIYFQGTGAADDSGLPNDRFFAVRPEGSVSTLKIQRTERGDSAVYLCASSLYGTSIQSGANVLTFGAGSRLTVL.

This clonotype was recorded only once. The V call is TRBV11-2, the J call TRBJ1-2, with TRBD1 matching 7 bases. Trimming cost V 0 bases and J 7 bases; bases outside gene matches: 8. Germline V gene data show CDR1 as SGHAT and CDR2 as FQNNGV. The CDR3 is 15 residues long. The CDR3 protein is CASSLDGSGGGGYTF. The CDR3 DNA follows: TGTGCCAGCAGCTTAGATGGGTCAGGGGGTGGTGGCTACACCTTC.

This clonotype was observed a few times. The chain has TRBV5-1 and TRBJ2-5, with 10 bases aligning to TRBD2. This CDR3 spans 14 amino acids. CDR1 is SGHRS and CDR2 is YFSETQ in the germline V gene. Trimming at V came to 2 bases and at J to 4 bases, leaving 2 bases not matched to a gene. CDR3 coding DNA: TGCGCCAGCAGCTTTAGACTAGCGGGAGAGACCCAGTACTTC. It translates to CASSFRLAGETQYF.

This clonotype came up many times. This chain joins TRBV11-3 and TRBJ1-1, with TRBD1 as a possible D gene (5 bases). The germline V gene has CDR1 SGHNT and CDR2 YENEEA. The CDR3 is 13 residues long. Deletions cut 5 bases from V and 5 bases from J, with 12 bases between. The CDR3 spells CASSKRGRTEAFF. In DNA form, the CDR3 reads TGTGCCAGCAGCAAACGGGGGAGGACTGAAGCTTTCTTT.

The table lists this clonotype with a few counts. The chain joins TRBV11-2 to TRBJ2-5, with 9 positions matching TRBD2. The CDR3 covers 15 residues. With 5 bases clipped from V and 5 bases from J, the junction kept 9 bases outside the gene matches. Per the germline V gene, CDR1 is SGHAT and CDR2 is FQNNGV. CDR3 amino acids: CASSLGPSGIETQYF. The DNA of the CDR3 is TGTGCCAGCAGCCTGGGGCCTAGCGGGATTGAGACCCAGTACTTC.

This clonotype was detected ten times or more. The chain couples TRBV7-2 to TRBJ1-4; D not certain. With 4 bases removed from V and 8 bases from J, the gap between germline ends came to 14 bases. The germline V gene has CDR1 SGHTA and CDR2 FQGNSA. The CDR3 runs to 14 residues. CDR3 sequence: CASSSLARKEKLFF. CDR3 DNA sequence: TGTGCCAGCAGCTCCCTAGCTCGGAAGGAAAAACTGTTTTTT.

There are a few counts of this clonotype. This sequence joins TRBV4-1 and TRBJ2-4; no clear D gene. The CDR3 contains 16 residues. Germline values: CDR1 MGHRA, CDR2 YSYEKL. V was cut by 2 bases and J by 9 bases, with 20 bases left in between. As DNA, the CDR3 is TGCGCCAGCAGCCAACCCCAGGTTCAGATATTTCCCATTCAGTACTTC. It yields the protein CASSQPQVQIFPIQYF.

This chain joins TRBV4-1 and TRBJ2-3; D is undetermined. CDR1 and CDR2 from the germline V gene are MGHRA and YSYEKL. Trimming stripped 4 bases from V and 2 bases from J, with 16 bases between. This CDR3 region has 16 residues. CDR3 DNA sequence: TGCGCCAGCAGCCTAGGCCCTCTAACCGCCACAGATACGCAGTATTTT. As protein: CASSLGPLTATDTQYF.

This clonotype was seen ten or more times. V is TRBV10-3 and J is TRBJ2-5; 14 bases align to TRBD2. The CDR3 consists of 15 residues. Germline assignment: CDR1 ENHRY and CDR2 SYGVKD. The V gene end was trimmed by 4 bases and the J gene end by 4 bases; junction bases not matched to a gene: 2. CDR3 DNA sequence: TGTGCCATCAGTGTCGGACTAGCGGGAGGAGAGACCCAGTACTTC. Its translation: CAISVGLAGGETQYF.

This clonotype was recorded at least ten times. The J gene is TRBJ2-2, the V gene TRBV4-3, with TRBD1 identical over 9 bases. Per germline, CDR1 LGHNA and CDR2 YSLEER. This CDR3 contains 16 residues. Unmatched junction bases numbered 9, after V lost 8 bases and J lost 2 bases. The CDR3 nucleotides read TGCGCCAGCCATCCGGGACAGGGATTAAACACCGGGGAGCTGTTTTTT. This codes for CASHPGQGLNTGELFF.